The TCR beta chain described here comes from a study of T cells of healthy individuals. The V and J ends lost 3 bases and 11 bases respectively, with 14 bases between them. From germline, CDR1 is MNHEY and CDR2 SVGAGI. CDR3 length: 13 residues. TCRdb itself ran the 5' RACE reads through MiXCR, one entry per CDR3 protein. The repertoire has fewer than 90,000 distinct CDR3 sequences, about 5% of them found once; the top ten carry 7.5% to 9.5%. This clonotype was counted only a few times. The chain couples TRBV6-5 to TRBJ1-5; D is ambiguous. This TCR came from a female donor in good health. As DNA, the CDR3 is TGTGCCAGCAGTTATGGGTCTGCGGGAGCCCAGCATTTT. Translating gives CASSYGSAGAQHF.